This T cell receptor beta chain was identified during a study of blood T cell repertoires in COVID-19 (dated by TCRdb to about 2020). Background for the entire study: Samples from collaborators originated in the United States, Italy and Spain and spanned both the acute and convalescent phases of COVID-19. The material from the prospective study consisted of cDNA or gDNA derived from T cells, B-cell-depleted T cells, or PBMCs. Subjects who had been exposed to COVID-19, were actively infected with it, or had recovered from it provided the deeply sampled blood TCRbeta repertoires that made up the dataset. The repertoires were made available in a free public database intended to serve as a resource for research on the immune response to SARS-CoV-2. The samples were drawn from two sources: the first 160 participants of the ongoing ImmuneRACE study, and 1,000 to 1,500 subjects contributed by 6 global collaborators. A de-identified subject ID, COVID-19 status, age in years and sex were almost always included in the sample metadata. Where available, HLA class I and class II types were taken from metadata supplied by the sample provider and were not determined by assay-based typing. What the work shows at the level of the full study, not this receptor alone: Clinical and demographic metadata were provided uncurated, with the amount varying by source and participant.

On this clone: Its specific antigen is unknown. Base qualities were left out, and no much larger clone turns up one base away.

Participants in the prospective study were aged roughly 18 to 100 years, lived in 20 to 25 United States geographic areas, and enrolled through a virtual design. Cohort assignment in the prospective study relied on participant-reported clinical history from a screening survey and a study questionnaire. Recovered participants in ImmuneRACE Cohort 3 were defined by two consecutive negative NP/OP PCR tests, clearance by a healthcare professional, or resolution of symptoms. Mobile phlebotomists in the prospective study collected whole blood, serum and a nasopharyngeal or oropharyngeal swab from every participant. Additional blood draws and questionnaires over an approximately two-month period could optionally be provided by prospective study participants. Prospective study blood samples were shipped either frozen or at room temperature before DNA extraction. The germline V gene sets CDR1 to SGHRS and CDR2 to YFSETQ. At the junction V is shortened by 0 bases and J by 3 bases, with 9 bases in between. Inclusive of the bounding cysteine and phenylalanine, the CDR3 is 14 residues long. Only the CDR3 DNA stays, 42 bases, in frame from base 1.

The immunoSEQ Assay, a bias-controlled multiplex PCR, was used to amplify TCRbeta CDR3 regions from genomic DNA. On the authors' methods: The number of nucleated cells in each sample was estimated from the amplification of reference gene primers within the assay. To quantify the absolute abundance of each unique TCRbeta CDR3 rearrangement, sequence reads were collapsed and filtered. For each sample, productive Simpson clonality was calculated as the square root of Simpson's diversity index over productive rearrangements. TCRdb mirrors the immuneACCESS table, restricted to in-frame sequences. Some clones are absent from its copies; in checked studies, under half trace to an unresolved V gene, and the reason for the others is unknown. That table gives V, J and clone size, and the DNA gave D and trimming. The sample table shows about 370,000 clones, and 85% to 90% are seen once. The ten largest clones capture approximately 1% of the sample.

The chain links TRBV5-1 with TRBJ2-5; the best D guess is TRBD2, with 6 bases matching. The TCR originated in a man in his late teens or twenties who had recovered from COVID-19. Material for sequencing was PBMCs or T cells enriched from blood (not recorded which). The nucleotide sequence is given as TGCGCCAGCAGCTTGGGTTCGGGGGAAGAGACCCAGTACTTC. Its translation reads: CASSLGSGEETQYF. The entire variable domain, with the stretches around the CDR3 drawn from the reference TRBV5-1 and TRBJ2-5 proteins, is KAGVTQTPRYLIKTRGQQVTLSCSPISGHRSVSWYQQTPGQGLQFLFEYFSETQRNKGNFPGRFSGRQFSNSRSEMNVSTLELGDSALYLCASSLGSGEETQYFGPGTRLLVL.